The clone carrying this T cell receptor beta chain was found many times. This sample is part of a study of T-cell reconstitution after alpha-beta-depleted transplantation in children. Unique molecular identifiers were incorporated when the TCRbeta library was constructed. TCRdb used MiXCR to reprocess the PCR reads, holding one entry per CDR3 protein. The repertoire holds about 200,000 distinct CDR3 sequences, roughly 6% seen once, with around 4.3% in the top ten. The input for sequencing was PBMCs, taken before TCRalphabeta/CD19-depleted stem cell transplant. This receptor was identified in a girl in the first two years of life with combined immunodeficiency, due to receive a stem cell transplant.

The CDR3: CASSVGSVSSGTQYF. The CDR3 DNA reads TGTGCCAGCAGCGTTGGGAGCGTATCGTCGGGAACCCAGTACTTC. This rearrangement joins TRBV28 to TRBJ2-5; tentative D call: TRBD2 (5 bases). Trimming took 6 bases from V and 8 from J, leaving 22 bases between them. The CDR3 consists of 15 residues. CDR1 and CDR2 (germline): MDHEN, SYDVKM. Drawing the rest from reference TRBV28 and TRBJ2-5, the complete variable domain is DVKVTQSSRYLVKRTGEKVFLECVQDMDHENMFWYRQDPGLGLRLIYFSYDVKMKEKGDIPEGYSVSREKKERFSLILESASTNQTSMYLCASSVGSVSSGTQYFGPGTRLLVL.